These 7 T cell receptor beta chains were all obtained from the same sample, sequenced in a study of regulatory T cells in long-lasting Graves disease. HTBI primers from iRepertoire and Arm-PCR of CDR3 regions yielded the TCR beta libraries. TCRdb passed the multiplex PCR reads through MiXCR, listing each CDR3 protein once. The table shows around 250,000 distinct CDR3 sequences, with 20% occurring only once. Time point described: newly diagnosed GD, antithyroid drugs for less than 3 months. RNA extracted from PBMCs served as the sequencing template. Sequenced material: peripheral blood mononuclear cells (PBMCs), taken at new diagnosis, from a patient treated with antithyroid drugs. These TCRs come from a female donor with Graves disease.

This clonotype occurred many times. The chain recombines TRBV12-5 with TRBJ2-3; 9 bases align to TRBD1. Germline V CDR1 and CDR2: LGHNT, FRNRAP. This CDR3 contains 14 residues. The V and J ends lost 10 bases and 2 bases, in that order; junction bases with no gene match: 7. In DNA form, the CDR3 reads TGTGCTACTCGAGGGGACAGGGTCACAGATACGCAGTATTTT. Translation gives CATRGDRVTDTQYF.

This clonotype was counted at least ten times. The chain couples TRBV5-1 to TRBJ2-3; unclear D gene. There are 15 residues in the CDR3. The ends were cut back, 4 bases at V and 3 bases at J, with 15 bases in the middle. CDR1 is SGHRS and CDR2 is YFSETQ in the germline V gene. The CDR3 DNA reads TGCGCCAGCAGCACACGCCTAGTAGGGACAGATACGCAGTATTTT. The encoded protein is CASSTRLVGTDTQYF.

This clonotype has ten or more counts. This chain connects TRBV20-1 to TRBJ2-3, with D possibly being TRBD2 (5 bases). Per germline, CDR1 DFQATT and CDR2 SNEGSKA (reference sequence). The CDR3 totals 12 residues. V was shortened by 3 bases and J by 5 bases, with 9 bases between the two germline ends. The CDR3 spells CSARGVEDTQYF. CDR3 in DNA: TGCAGTGCTAGGGGAGTTGAAGATACGCAGTATTTT.

This clonotype came up many times. The V call is TRBV3-1, the J call TRBJ1-6, with D uncertain. Trimming took off 3 bases at V and 10 bases at J, with 10 bases between the two ends. The CDR3 covers 13 residues. Germline CDR1 is LGHDT and CDR2 is YNNKEL (reference sequence). The CDR3 coding sequence is TGTGCCAGCAGCCACGGCGCTAGGTCACCCCTCCACTTT. This codes for CASSHGARSPLHF.

The table lists this clonotype with many counts. The chain couples TRBV2 to TRBJ2-5, with D possibly TRBD2 on 6 matching bases. Germline CDR1 reads SNHLY; CDR2 reads FYNNEI. Trimming shortened V by 8 bases and J by 7 bases, and 14 bases separated the two germline ends. The CDR3 is made up of 12 amino acids. The CDR3 DNA reads TGTGCCAGCGGACCGTTCGGGGGGACCCAGTACTTC. Its translation is CASGPFGGTQYF. The full variable domain, in which reference TRBV2 and TRBJ2-5 provide the parts outside the CDR3, is EPEVTQTPSHQVTQMGQEVILRCVPISNHLYFYWYRQILGQKVEFLVSFYNNEISEKSEIFDDQFSVERPDGSNFTLKIRSTKLEDSAMYFCASGPFGGTQYFGPGTRLLVL.

In its sample, this clonotype was seen a few times. The V and J genes are TRBV6-1 and TRBJ2-6, with 7 bases identical to TRBD2. CDR1 and CDR2 (germline): MNHNS, SASEGT. Germline trimming cut 6 bases from V and 1 base from J; bases unmatched to any gene: 6. The CDR3 is 16 amino acids. CDR3 region: CASRPLLASGANVLTF. CDR3 sequence (DNA): TGTGCCAGCAGGCCCCTACTAGCGTCTGGGGCCAACGTCCTGACTTTC.

In this sample, this clonotype turned up many times. V usage is TRBV12-3 or TRBV12-4 and J usage is TRBJ1-5; D call uncertain. V was shortened by 0 bases and J by 5 bases, with 5 bases between the two germline ends. The CDR3 extends over 13 amino acids. The CDR3 reads CASSLANYQPQHF. For the CDR3, the DNA is TGTGCCAGCAGTTTAGCAAACTATCAGCCCCAGCATTTT.